These T cell receptor beta chains were read from a single sample in a study of blood T cell repertoires in COVID-19. Assay used: immunoSEQ multiplex PCR; TCRdb lists only in-frame clones, some missing. The sample holds about 190,000 clones, about 89% seen once. The sample was peripheral blood. Receptors originate from a man aged 35-49 years with acute or convalescent COVID-19. Both conserved end residues are part of each CDR3. The order of the fields is D gene, clone size, J gene, V gene, CDR3 protein, CDR3 DNA. A D gene is named only where the DNA matches it firmly. Some rows mark clone size as missing; the rest say once, few, many or name a class of expanded clone.

d_call: TRBD1; clone_size: -; j_call: TRBJ1-6; v_call: TRBV7-2; cdr3_aa: CASSLVEQGRSPLHF; cdr3_nt: TGTGCCAGCAGCTTAGTTGAACAGGGGAGGTCACCCCTCCACTTT
d_call: -; clone_size: -; j_call: TRBJ1-2; v_call: TRBV3-1/TRBV3-2; cdr3_aa: CASSQVGQPPYGYTF; cdr3_nt: TGTGCCAGCAGCCAAGTGGGACAACCTCCCTATGGCTACACCTTC
d_call: TRBD1; clone_size: -; j_call: TRBJ1-2; v_call: TRBV7-9; cdr3_aa: CASSPRPGTGGLNYGYTF; cdr3_nt: TGTGCCAGCAGCCCCCGTCCCGGGACAGGGGGCCTTAACTATGGCTACACCTTC
d_call: TRBD2; clone_size: once; j_call: TRBJ2-5; v_call: TRBV19; cdr3_aa: CASSIGASGGETQYF; cdr3_nt: TGTGCCAGTAGTATAGGGGCTAGCGGGGGGGAGACCCAGTACTTC
d_call: TRBD1; clone_size: -; j_call: TRBJ1-1; v_call: TRBV13; cdr3_aa: CASSSRRDRPEAFF; cdr3_nt: TGTGCCAGCAGCTCCCGCCGGGACAGGCCTGAAGCTTTCTTT
d_call: TRBD2; clone_size: -; j_call: TRBJ2-7; v_call: TRBV12-3/TRBV12-4; cdr3_aa: CASSAGRSYEQYF; cdr3_nt: TGTGCCAGTTCTGCCGGGAGGTCCTACGAGCAGTACTTC
d_call: TRBD1; clone_size: once; j_call: TRBJ2-5; v_call: TRBV9; cdr3_aa: CASSVDGQGGTQYF; cdr3_nt: TGTGCCAGCAGCGTAGACGGACAGGGGGGGACCCAGTACTTC
d_call: -; clone_size: -; j_call: TRBJ1-2; v_call: TRBV30; cdr3_aa: CAWSVLHIYGYTF; cdr3_nt: TGTGCCTGGAGTGTCCTCCACATCTATGGCTACACCTTC
d_call: TRBD1; clone_size: -; j_call: TRBJ2-7; v_call: TRBV5-1; cdr3_aa: CASSLLGQGPYEQYF; cdr3_nt: TGCGCCAGCAGCCTACTCGGACAGGGTCCGTACGAGCAGTACTTC
d_call: TRBD1; clone_size: -; j_call: TRBJ1-1; v_call: TRBV7-3; cdr3_aa: CASSSDRGTEAFF; cdr3_nt: TGTGCCAGCAGCTCCGACAGGGGCACTGAAGCTTTCTTT
d_call: TRBD1; clone_size: -; j_call: TRBJ1-2; v_call: TRBV5-6; cdr3_aa: CASSPYRGPFFFYGYTF; cdr3_nt: TGTGCCAGCAGCCCCTACAGGGGGCCCTTCTTCTTTTATGGCTACACCTTC
d_call: TRBD2; clone_size: -; j_call: TRBJ2-3; v_call: TRBV5-4; cdr3_aa: CASSALAGGSTDTQYF; cdr3_nt: TGTGCCAGCAGCGCCCTAGCGGGGGGTAGCACAGATACGCAGTATTTT
d_call: -; clone_size: -; j_call: TRBJ2-3; v_call: TRBV5-1; cdr3_aa: CASSLQSSGTDTQYF; cdr3_nt: TGCGCCAGCAGCTTACAGTCTAGCGGCACAGATACGCAGTATTTT
d_call: TRBD1; clone_size: -; j_call: TRBJ2-3; v_call: TRBV3-1/TRBV3-2; cdr3_aa: CASSLQRDSGSSDTQYF; cdr3_nt: TGTGCCAGCAGCCTTCAACGGGACAGTGGGTCTTCAGATACGCAGTATTTT
d_call: TRBD1; clone_size: -; j_call: TRBJ1-6; v_call: TRBV12-3/TRBV12-4; cdr3_aa: CASSRTGPSPLHF; cdr3_nt: TGTGCCAGCAGCCGGACAGGGCCCTCACCCCTCCACTTT
d_call: TRBD1; clone_size: once; j_call: TRBJ1-1; v_call: TRBV6-4; cdr3_aa: CASRTTGTGYTEAFF; cdr3_nt: TGTGCCAGCAGGACCACCGGGACAGGGTACACTGAAGCTTTCTTT
d_call: -; clone_size: -; j_call: TRBJ2-2; v_call: TRBV6-4; cdr3_aa: CASSVSYPNTGELFF; cdr3_nt: TGTGCCAGCAGTGTCAGTTATCCGAACACCGGGGAGCTGTTTTTT
d_call: -; clone_size: -; j_call: TRBJ1-4; v_call: TRBV27; cdr3_aa: CASSRVRQSEKLFF; cdr3_nt: TGTGCCAGCAGTCGTGTCCGACAGTCTGAAAAACTGTTTTTT
d_call: -; clone_size: -; j_call: TRBJ1-1; v_call: TRBV10-2; cdr3_aa: CAIRAGGSGTEAFF; cdr3_nt: TGCGCCATTCGAGCGGGGGGGTCGGGAACTGAAGCTTTCTTT
d_call: -; clone_size: -; j_call: TRBJ1-4; v_call: TRBV6-1; cdr3_aa: CASSEIPGGRFNEKLFF; cdr3_nt: TGTGCCAGCAGTGAAATTCCCGGGGGAAGGTTTAATGAAAAACTGTTTTTT
d_call: TRBD1; clone_size: -; j_call: TRBJ2-5; v_call: TRBV6-5; cdr3_aa: CASCRQGAIVETQYF; cdr3_nt: TGTGCCAGCTGCAGGCAGGGGGCGATAGTGGAGACCCAGTACTTC
d_call: TRBD2; clone_size: -; j_call: TRBJ2-3; v_call: TRBV7-2; cdr3_aa: CASSLTSGGARDTQYF; cdr3_nt: TGTGCCAGCAGCTTGACTAGCGGGGGGGCGAGAGATACGCAGTATTTT
d_call: TRBD1; clone_size: once; j_call: TRBJ2-7; v_call: TRBV19; cdr3_aa: CASSLRQGAYEQYF; cdr3_nt: TGTGCCAGTAGCCTGAGACAGGGAGCCTACGAGCAGTACTTC
d_call: TRBD1; clone_size: -; j_call: TRBJ2-5; v_call: TRBV20-1; cdr3_aa: CSASAGGVETQYF; cdr3_nt: TGCAGTGCTAGTGCAGGGGGCGTAGAGACCCAGTACTTC
d_call: -; clone_size: -; j_call: TRBJ2-7; v_call: TRBV7-9; cdr3_aa: CASSLAGPGSYEQYF; cdr3_nt: TGTGCCAGCAGCTTAGCGGGTCCGGGCTCCTACGAGCAGTACTTC
d_call: -; clone_size: -; j_call: TRBJ1-5; v_call: TRBV16; cdr3_aa: CASSRPRQTQNQPQHF; cdr3_nt: TGTGCCAGCAGCCGACCTAGACAGACTCAAAATCAGCCCCAGCATTTT
d_call: -; clone_size: -; j_call: TRBJ1-2; v_call: TRBV7-2; cdr3_aa: CASSLDLLGVNYGYTF; cdr3_nt: TGTGCCAGCAGCTTAGATCTTTTAGGAGTTAACTATGGCTACACCTTC
d_call: -; clone_size: -; j_call: TRBJ1-2; v_call: TRBV27; cdr3_aa: CASSRQGSGYTF; cdr3_nt: TGTGCCAGCAGTCGCCAGGGAAGCGGCTACACCTTC
d_call: -; clone_size: -; j_call: TRBJ1-1; v_call: TRBV30; cdr3_aa: CAWSVRSLGGTEAFF; cdr3_nt: TGTGCCTGGAGTGTACGGAGTCTGGGAGGAACTGAAGCTTTCTTT
d_call: -; clone_size: -; j_call: TRBJ2-1; v_call: TRBV3-1/TRBV3-2; cdr3_aa: CASSFPRGEYNEQFF; cdr3_nt: TGTGCCAGCAGTTTCCCCAGGGGTGAGTACAATGAGCAGTTCTTC
d_call: TRBD1; clone_size: -; j_call: TRBJ1-1; v_call: TRBV29-1; cdr3_aa: CSVEEGGGGASEAFF; cdr3_nt: TGCAGCGTTGAAGAGGGAGGAGGGGGCGCCTCTGAAGCTTTCTTT
d_call: TRBD1; clone_size: -; j_call: TRBJ1-4; v_call: TRBV3-1/TRBV3-2; cdr3_aa: CASRDRTTNEKLFF; cdr3_nt: TGTGCCAGCAGGGACAGGACAACTAATGAAAAACTGTTTTTT
d_call: -; clone_size: -; j_call: TRBJ2-7; v_call: TRBV2; cdr3_aa: CASSEQVTYEQYF; cdr3_nt: TGTGCCAGCAGTGAACAGGTGACCTACGAGCAGTACTTC
d_call: -; clone_size: -; j_call: TRBJ1-2; v_call: TRBV28; cdr3_aa: CASSSGIGGNLYGYTF; cdr3_nt: TGTGCCAGCAGTTCAGGGATTGGGGGCAACCTTTATGGCTACACCTTC
d_call: TRBD2; clone_size: -; j_call: TRBJ2-1; v_call: TRBV7-9; cdr3_aa: CASSGSGGAGNEQFF; cdr3_nt: TGTGCCAGCAGCGGTAGCGGGGGGGCCGGCAATGAGCAGTTCTTC
d_call: -; clone_size: once; j_call: TRBJ2-7; v_call: TRBV7-6; cdr3_aa: CASSLVSGDEQYF; cdr3_nt: TGTGCCAGCAGCTTAGTATCCGGGGACGAGCAGTACTTC
d_call: TRBD2; clone_size: -; j_call: TRBJ2-1; v_call: TRBV6-5; cdr3_aa: CASTGTSLWWQFF; cdr3_nt: TGTGCCAGCACCGGGACTAGCTTGTGGTGGCAGTTCTTC
d_call: -; clone_size: -; j_call: TRBJ1-3; v_call: TRBV12-2; cdr3_aa: CASRFPSRYSGNTIYF; cdr3_nt: TGTGCAAGTCGCTTCCCGAGTCGATACTCTGGAAACACCATATATTTT
d_call: TRBD2; clone_size: -; j_call: TRBJ2-7; v_call: TRBV10-3; cdr3_aa: CAMGKAGGHEQYF; cdr3_nt: TGTGCCATGGGCAAAGCGGGGGGCCACGAGCAGTACTTC
d_call: TRBD1; clone_size: -; j_call: TRBJ1-1; v_call: TRBV28; cdr3_aa: CASSLDRIVTEAFF; cdr3_nt: TGTGCCAGCAGTCTGGACAGGATTGTCACTGAAGCTTTCTTT